These 22 T cell receptor beta chains share one sample of origin, sequenced in a study of OX40 agonist ivuxolimab in advanced cancers. Method: immunoSEQ multiplex PCR; TCRdb's copy keeps in-frame clones and lacks some. The sample lists under 85,000 clones, 93% occurring once. Source: CD4+ or CD8+ T cells sorted from blood, taken in a trial of the OX40 agonist ivuxolimab. These receptors all come from an adult with an advanced solid tumor such as melanoma, head and neck, liver or kidney cancer.

J is TRBJ2-7 and V is TRBV4-1; D is possibly TRBD1 or TRBD2 (5 bases each). CDR3 length equals 14 residues. Trimming stripped 0 bases from V and 2 bases from J, with 8 bases between. From germline, CDR1 is MGHRA and CDR2 YSYEKL. CDR3: CASSQERDAYEQYF. CDR3 coding DNA: TGCGCCAGCAGCCAAGAAAGGGACGCCTACGAGCAGTACTTC.

The rearrangement links TRBV4-1 to TRBJ1-1; TRBD1 agrees at 10 bases. In germline, CDR1 is MGHRA, CDR2 YSYEKL. This CDR3 region has 15 residues. Losses at the gene ends were 6 bases for V and 1 base for J; bases not matched to a gene: 5. This chain's CDR3 is CASRQRDRGNTEAFF. The CDR3, as DNA: TGCGCCAGCAGACAAAGGGACAGGGGGAACACTGAAGCTTTCTTT.

The chain couples TRBV13 to TRBJ1-4; D gene uncertain. Germline lookup yields CDR1 PRHDT and CDR2 FYEKMQ (reference sequence). This CDR3 spans 14 amino acids. V lost 5 bases and J lost 4, with 11 bases in between. CDR3: CASSPNPYNEKLFF. For the CDR3, the DNA is TGTGCCAGCAGCCCAAACCCTTATAATGAAAAACTGTTTTTT.

This clone was observed once. The J gene is TRBJ1-1, the V gene TRBV2; D gene uncertain. The CDR3 extends over 15 amino acids. The germline CDR1 and CDR2 sequences are SNHLY and FYNNEI. V lost 6 bases and J 1 base, leaving 15 bases between the germline ends. This CDR3 is CASSDTPVGNTEAFF. Written as DNA, the CDR3 is TGTGCCAGCAGCGATACCCCCGTGGGGAACACTGAAGCTTTCTTT.

The genes are TRBV6-5 and TRBJ1-1; D is ambiguous. The germline gives CDR1 MNHEY, CDR2 SVGAGI. Trimming cost V 4 bases and J 2 bases, with 8 bases left between them. This CDR3 spans 13 amino acids. The CDR3: CASSLTFNTEAFF. The CDR3, as DNA: TGTGCCAGCAGTTTGACATTTAACACTGAAGCTTTCTTT.

The chain uses TRBV27 and TRBJ1-5; D gene uncertain. The V and J ends lost 7 bases and 3 bases respectively, with 13 bases between them. Germline V gives CDR1 MNHEY, CDR2 SMNVEV (reference sequence). This CDR3 comprises 14 residues. In DNA, the CDR3 is TGTGCCAGCAAAATTGTGGGTTCCAATCAGCCCCAGCATTTT. Amino acid sequence: CASKIVGSNQPQHF.

About this clone: The final CDR3 position lacks the conserved phenylalanine or tryptophan, pointing to a likely read error. This chain uses TRBV5-1 with TRBJ2-7, with D tentatively TRBD2 (6 bases). V was shortened by 1 base and J by 7 bases, with 12 bases between the two germline ends. Germline CDR1 SGHRS, CDR2 YFSETQ. The CDR3 length is 13 residues. The CDR3 bases are TGCGCCAGCAGCTTGTACAGCCGGGGGGAGCAGTACCTC. Translated: CASSLYSRGEQYL.

The chain couples TRBV5-6 to TRBJ1-1, with TRBD1 identical over 11 bases. The CDR3 spans 18 residues. The ends lost 4 bases at V and 3 bases at J; junction bases unmatched: 14. CDR1 is SGHDT, CDR2 YYEEEE, per germline. The CDR3 bases are TGTGCCAGCAGCCCTCCGCTCCGGGACAGGGGGTTCGACACTGAAGCTTTCTTT. It translates to CASSPPLRDRGFDTEAFF. Filled out from reference TRBV5-6 and TRBJ1-1, the complete variable domain reads DAGVTQSPTHLIKTRGQQVTLRCSPKSGHDTVSWYQQALGQGPQFIFQYYEEEERQRGNFPDRFSGHQFPNYSSELNVNALLLGDSALYLCASSPPLRDRGFDTEAFFGQGTRLTVV.

The chain uses TRBV4-1 and TRBJ2-7, with D tentatively TRBD1 (7 bases). V lost 3 bases and J 5 bases, leaving 11 bases between the germline ends. This CDR3 is 13 amino acids long. CDR1 is MGHRA and CDR2 is YSYEKL in the germline V gene. The CDR3 nucleotides read TGCGCCAGCAGCCATCAGGGGGGTAACGAGCAGTACTTC. Encoded protein: CASSHQGGNEQYF.

V gene TRBV27 combines with J gene TRBJ1-5; D remains unclear. The CDR3 loop spans 12 amino acids. Trimming cost V 9 bases and J 2 bases, with 8 bases left between them. In germline, CDR1 is MNHEY, CDR2 SMNVEV (reference sequence). The CDR3 bases are TGTGCCAGTGGTACGGGCAATCAGCCCCAGCATTTT. Amino acid sequence: CASGTGNQPQHF.

This chain uses TRBV6-5 with TRBJ1-5; D is unresolved. The CDR3 runs to 14 residues. V was pared by 5 bases and J by 7 bases, with 15 bases between. Germline V gene data show CDR1 as MNHEY and CDR2 as SVGAGI. The CDR3 spells CASSDTPGGQPQHF. The CDR3 DNA follows: TGTGCCAGCAGTGACACCCCGGGCGGACAGCCCCAGCATTTT.

The V gene is TRBV15, the J gene TRBJ1-4, with D perhaps matching TRBD1 (6 bases). This CDR3 region has 16 residues. CDR1 LNHNV and CDR2 YYDKDF come from the germline V gene (reference sequence). Trimming cost V 1 base and J 10 bases, with 19 bases left between them. The CDR3 reads CATSRAHGGARAKLFF. As DNA, the CDR3 is TGTGCCACCAGCAGAGCCCATGGGGGGGCGCGTGCAAAACTGTTTTTT.

The chain uses TRBV9 and TRBJ2-5, with 7 bases identical to TRBD2. The trim removed 4 bases at V and 2 bases at J, leaving 5 bases unmatched. The CDR3 is 14 amino acids. The germline CDR1 and CDR2 sequences are SGDLS and YYNGEE. CDR3 in DNA: TGTGCCAGCAGCTCCGGACTAGAACAAGAGACCCAGTACTTC. Translated, it gives CASSSGLEQETQYF. Based on the CDR3 plus reference TRBV9 and TRBJ2-5, the full variable domain is DSGVTQTPKHLITATGQRVTLRCSPRSGDLSVYWYQQSLDQGLQFLIQYYNGEERAKGNILERFSAQQFPDLHSELNLSSLELGDSALYFCASSSGLEQETQYFGPGTRLLVL.

This clone was observed a single time. V gene TRBV5-5 combines with J gene TRBJ2-6, with 11 bases lining up with TRBD1. Trimming at V came to 3 bases and at J to 3 bases, leaving 8 bases not matched to a gene. The CDR3 is 18 residues long. CDR1 and CDR2 (germline): SGHKS, YYEKEE (reference sequence). CDR3 sequence (DNA): TGTGCCAGCAGCTCCCGGACAGGGGGCGCGTTTGGGGCCAACGTCCTGACTTTC. Translated: CASSSRTGGAFGANVLTF.

The rearrangement links TRBV4-3 to TRBJ1-4, with 9 nucleotides matching TRBD1. Trimming at V came to 4 bases and at J to 6 bases, leaving 15 bases not matched to a gene. The CDR3 length is 18 residues. The germline CDR1 and CDR2 sequences are LGHNA and YSLEER. CDR3: CASSPRGTGPPPDEKLFF. The CDR3 DNA reads as TGCGCCAGCAGCCCAAGAGGGACAGGGCCGCCCCCGGATGAAAAACTGTTTTTT.

This chain uses TRBV2 with TRBJ1-1; 9 nucleotides line up with TRBD1. The CDR3 is 15 residues long. Germline CDR1 and CDR2: SNHLY and FYNNEI. V gave up 5 bases and J gave up 3 bases; unmatched junction bases: 7. The chain's CDR3 is CASSFTGTGYTEAFF. As DNA, the CDR3 is TGTGCCAGCAGTTTTACCGGGACAGGGTACACTGAAGCTTTCTTT.

The gene calls are TRBV25-1 and TRBJ2-7; perhaps D is TRBD1 or TRBD2 (5 bases each). The germline V gene has CDR1 MGHDK and CDR2 SYGVNS. V lost 7 bases, J lost 2 bases, and 18 bases lay in between. This CDR3 comprises 15 residues. CDR3 region: CASTPGLALPYEQYF. Written as DNA, the CDR3 is TGTGCCAGCACCCCAGGGCTAGCCCTCCCCTACGAGCAGTACTTC.

The gene calls are TRBV12-5 and TRBJ2-6, with TRBD1 matching 10 bases. The V and J ends lost 6 bases and 0 bases, in that order; junction bases with no gene match: 8. Germline V gene sequence: CDR1 LGHNT, CDR2 FRNRAP. CDR3 length: 18 residues. CDR3 sequence (DNA): TGTGCTAGTGGCCTGACAGGGGGCGCCAGCTCTGGGGCCAACGTCCTGACTTTC. It translates to CASGLTGGASSGANVLTF.

This sequence joins TRBV15 and TRBJ1-5; 10 bases line up with TRBD1. The CDR3 length is 16 residues. Germline trimming cut 3 bases from V and 6 bases from J; bases unmatched to any gene: 8. Germline V lookup: CDR1 LNHNV, CDR2 YYDKDF (reference sequence). The CDR3 DNA follows: TGTGCCACCAGCAGCCGGGACAGGGGATATAGTCAGCCCCAGCATTTT. The encoded protein is CATSSRDRGYSQPQHF.

This chain uses TRBV27 with TRBJ2-6, with D unresolved. The V end lost 10 bases, the J end lost 4 bases, and 11 bases lay between the germline ends. This CDR3 has 13 residues. Germline CDR1 and CDR2: MNHEY and SMNVEV (reference sequence). The CDR3 nucleotides read TGTGCCACCTCTCCTCTGGGGGCCAACGTCCTGACTTTC. Protein sequence: CATSPLGANVLTF.

The rearrangement uses TRBV7-2 and TRBJ2-1; a possible D gene is TRBD2 (6 bases). Germline V lookup: CDR1 SGHTA, CDR2 FQGNSA. The CDR3 contains 15 residues. The germline V and J ends were trimmed by 7 bases and 0 bases, with 13 bases remaining between them. This CDR3 reads CASTVGTYSYNEQFF. CDR3 nucleotides: TGTGCCAGCACCGTCGGGACTTACTCCTACAATGAGCAGTTCTTC.

This rearrangement joins TRBV5-1 to TRBJ1-1, with a possible D match to TRBD1 (5 bases). This CDR3 is 13 amino acids long. Germline assignment: CDR1 SGHRS and CDR2 YFSETQ. Trimming removed 0 bases at V and 6 bases at J, with 9 bases between. The CDR3 sequence is CASSLEGRPEAFF. Written as DNA, the CDR3 is TGCGCCAGCAGCTTGGAGGGACGGCCTGAAGCTTTCTTT.